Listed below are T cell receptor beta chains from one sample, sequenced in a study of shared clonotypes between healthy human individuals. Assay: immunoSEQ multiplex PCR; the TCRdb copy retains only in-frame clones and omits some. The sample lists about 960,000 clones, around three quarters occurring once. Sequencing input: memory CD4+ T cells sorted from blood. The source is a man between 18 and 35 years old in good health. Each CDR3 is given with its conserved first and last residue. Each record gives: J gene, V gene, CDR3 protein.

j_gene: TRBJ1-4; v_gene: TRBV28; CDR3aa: CASSLVGEKLFF
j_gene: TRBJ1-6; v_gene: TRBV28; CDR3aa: CASSLETRTGTLARGNSPLHF
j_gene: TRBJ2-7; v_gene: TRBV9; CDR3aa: CASSAGTSGEIQYF
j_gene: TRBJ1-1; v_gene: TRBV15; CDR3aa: CATSTDVLGTEAFF
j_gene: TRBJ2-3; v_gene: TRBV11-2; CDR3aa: CASSQMGGRGTDTQYF
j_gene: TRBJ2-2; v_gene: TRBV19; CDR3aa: CASTLTGGSGELFF
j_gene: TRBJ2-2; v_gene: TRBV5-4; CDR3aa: CASSLRQGASGELFF
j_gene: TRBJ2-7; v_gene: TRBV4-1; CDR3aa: CASSQLATVPNEQYF
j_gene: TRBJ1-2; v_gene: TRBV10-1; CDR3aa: CASSDGRNYGYTF
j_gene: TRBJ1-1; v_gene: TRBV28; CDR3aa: CASSFGLTGMSYYTEAFF
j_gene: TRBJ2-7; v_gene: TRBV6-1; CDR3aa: CASRAPDRSPYEQYF
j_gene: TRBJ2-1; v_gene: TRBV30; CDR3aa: CAWSTSQGLAKKGNEQFF
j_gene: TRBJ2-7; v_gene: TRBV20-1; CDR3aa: CSASKRDEQYF
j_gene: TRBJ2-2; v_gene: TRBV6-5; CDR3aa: CASSSGGGELFF
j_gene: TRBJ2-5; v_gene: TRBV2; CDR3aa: CASSRSGGLQETQYF
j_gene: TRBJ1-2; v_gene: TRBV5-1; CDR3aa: CASSLEGGNYGYTF
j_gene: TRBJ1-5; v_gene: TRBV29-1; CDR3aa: CSARDRGLGQPQHF
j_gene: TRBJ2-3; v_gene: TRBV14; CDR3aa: CASSQKDGFDTDTQYF
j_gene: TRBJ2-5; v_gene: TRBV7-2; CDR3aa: CASSSSGAQETQYF
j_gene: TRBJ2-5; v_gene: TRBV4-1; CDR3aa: CASSQRPLGETQYF
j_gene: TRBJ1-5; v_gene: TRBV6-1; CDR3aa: CASSERTTGLVSNQPQHF
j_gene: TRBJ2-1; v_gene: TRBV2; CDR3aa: CASSESRLLSNYLNEQFF
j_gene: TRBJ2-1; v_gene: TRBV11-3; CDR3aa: CASSRREGGGRANEQFF
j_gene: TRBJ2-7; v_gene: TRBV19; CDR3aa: CASSMTGTGFYEQYF
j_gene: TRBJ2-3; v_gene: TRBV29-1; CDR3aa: CSVGGGVTSGRALTDTQYF
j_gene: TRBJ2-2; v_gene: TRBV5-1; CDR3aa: CASSFEGSNTGELFF
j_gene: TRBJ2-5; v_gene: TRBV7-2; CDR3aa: CASSLNRDIETQYF
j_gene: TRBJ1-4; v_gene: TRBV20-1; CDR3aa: CSAHPRDGTFF
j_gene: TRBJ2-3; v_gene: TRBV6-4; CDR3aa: CASSWGTHPSTDTQYF
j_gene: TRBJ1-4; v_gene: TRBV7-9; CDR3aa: CASSLGWEKLFF
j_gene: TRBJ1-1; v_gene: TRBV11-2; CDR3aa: CASSSQINTEAFF
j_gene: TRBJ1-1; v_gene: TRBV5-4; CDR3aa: CASSRTGMNTEAFF
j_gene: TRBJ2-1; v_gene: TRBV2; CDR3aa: CASSRLAGGQGNEQFF
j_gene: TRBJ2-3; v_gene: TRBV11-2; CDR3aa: CASRLAGGLNTQYF
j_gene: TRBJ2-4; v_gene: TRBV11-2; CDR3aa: CASSLSGAKNIQYF
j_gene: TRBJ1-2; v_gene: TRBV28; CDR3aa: CASSLLQGGGYTF
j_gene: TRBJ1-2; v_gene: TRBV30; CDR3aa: CAWSDPGGYTF
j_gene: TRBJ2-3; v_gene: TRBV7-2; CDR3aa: CASSRPRRGDTQYF
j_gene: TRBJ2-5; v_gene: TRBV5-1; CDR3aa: CASSSATGGGETQYF
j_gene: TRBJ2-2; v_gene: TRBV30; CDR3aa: CAWSVRGQSGELFF